This TCR beta chain was found in a study of T cells in Graves' hyperthyroidism and ophthalmopathy. Broader study findings: Median prediction lead before ophthalmopathy onset was about 6.3 months with the model. Expanded thyroid clonotypes (above 0.001) were mostly also found in blood.

Researchers defined stable Graves' hyperthyroidism as no ophthalmopathy progression within 18 months. Researchers amplified the TCR beta CDR3 regions from RNA transcripts. With the HTBI primer set, the TCR CDR3 went through a first round of RT-PCR. TCRdb re-called the multiplex PCR reads with MiXCR, one entry per CDR3 protein. The sample consists of some 770,000 distinct CDR3 sequences, approximately 16% of them appearing once. Trimming cost V 0 bases and J 8 bases, with 9 bases left between them. CDR3 length: 13 amino acids. Germline loops: CDR1 SGDLS, CDR2 YYNGEE. Comment on this clonotype: Its target is unknown.

The V and J genes are TRBV9 and TRBJ2-4, with D perhaps TRBD1 (5 bases). The receptor comes from a man aged 18 to 29 with Graves' hyperthyroidism. Source material: blood. The CDR3 coding sequence is TGTGCCAGCAGCGTAGACAGGAGTGACATTCAGTACTTC. Encoded protein: CASSVDRSDIQYF.